Presented here are 18 T cell receptor beta chains from one specimen sequenced in a study of blood T cell repertoires in COVID-19. Produced via immunoSEQ multiplex PCR; TCRdb's table is partial and in-frame only. The sample records approximately 37,000 clones, 80% to 90% being singletons. Sequencing was performed on peripheral blood. The receptors shown here come from a man aged 40-55 years with active COVID-19.

A remark on this clone: The same CDR3 arises from other DNA sequences in this sample as well. The chain joins TRBV21-1 to TRBJ2-7; TRBD1, the table's D call, was not compared with the DNA. TRBV21-1 constitutes a pseudogene. The CDR3 loop spans 16 amino acids. CDR3 sequence: CASSPIESRPSAGQYF. CDR3 in DNA: TGTGCCAGCAGCCCAATAGAAAGTCGGCCTTCTGCAGGGCAGTACTTC.

The chain employs TRBV5-4 and TRBJ2-1; 11 positions match TRBD1. The CDR3 sequence is 15 residues long. Losses at the gene ends were 3 bases for V and 3 bases for J; bases not matched to a gene: 2. Germline V gives CDR1 SGHNT, CDR2 YYREEE (reference sequence). In nucleotides, the CDR3 is TGTGCCAGCAGCTCCGGGACAGGGGGCTACAATGAGCAGTTCTTC. Encoded protein: CASSSGTGGYNEQFF. Full variable domain (remainder filled in from reference TRBV5-4 and TRBJ2-1): ETGVTQSPTHLIKTRGQQVTLRCSSQSGHNTVSWYQQALGQGPQFIFQYYREEENGRGNFPPRFSGLQFPNYSSELNVNALELDDSALYLCASSSGTGGYNEQFFGPGTRLTVL.

V and J are TRBV13 and TRBJ1-1; D call uncertain. This CDR3 comprises 13 residues. V was pared by 3 bases and J by 1 base, with 6 bases between. Germline V gene data show CDR1 as PRHDT and CDR2 as FYEKMQ (reference sequence). CDR3 sequence reads: CASSFIQNTEAFF. The CDR3 DNA reads as TGTGCCAGCAGCTTTATACAGAACACTGAAGCTTTCTTT.

The CDR3 DNA is TGTGCCTGGACCTATCGTCGGGGGGCTCTAAATGGCTACACCTTC. It specifies CAWTYRRGALNGYTF. The rearrangement links TRBV30 to TRBJ1-2, with D possibly matching TRBD1 (6 bases). V was shortened by 4 bases and J by 6 bases, with 21 bases between the two germline ends. Germline loops: CDR1 GTSNPN, CDR2 SVGIG (reference sequence). The CDR3 has 15 amino acids.

This clone was detected only once. This chain uses TRBV11-3 with TRBJ2-2, with a tentative D call TRBD1 (6 bases). The CDR3 is 15 residues long. V was clipped by 4 bases and J by 5 bases, with 14 bases between them. Per germline, CDR1 SGHNT and CDR2 YENEEA. CDR3 sequence: CASSSGRGFTGELFF. CDR3 sequence (DNA): TGTGCCAGCAGCTCGGGCAGGGGTTTTACCGGGGAGCTGTTTTTT.

V gene TRBV5-1 combines with J gene TRBJ1-2, with D possibly matching TRBD1 (5 bases). V gave up 1 base and J gave up 8 bases, with 9 bases separating them. Germline V lookup: CDR1 SGHRS, CDR2 YFSETQ. The CDR3 is made up of 12 amino acids. The CDR3 protein is CASSLTGWGYTF. The CDR3 bases are TGCGCCAGCAGCTTGACAGGATGGGGCTACACCTTC. Together with reference TRBV5-1 and TRBJ1-2, the CDR3 gives the full variable domain: KAGVTQTPRYLIKTRGQQVTLSCSPISGHRSVSWYQQTPGQGLQFLFEYFSETQRNKGNFPGRFSGRQFSNSRSEMNVSTLELGDSALYLCASSLTGWGYTFGSGTRLTVV.

The V gene is TRBV27, the J gene TRBJ2-3; 10 positions agree with TRBD2. V lost 3 bases, J lost 0 bases, and 0 bases stayed unmatched. CDR1 is MNHEY, CDR2 SMNVEV, per germline (reference sequence). This CDR3 region has 15 residues. The CDR3 DNA reads as TGTGCCAGCAGTTTGACTAGCGGGAGCACAGATACGCAGTATTTT. It yields the protein CASSLTSGSTDTQYF.

This chain connects TRBV6-5 to TRBJ1-4; 8 positions agree with TRBD1. The V and J ends lost 7 bases and 6 bases, in that order; junction bases with no gene match: 10. CDR1 and CDR2 (germline): MNHEY, SVGAGI. The CDR3 consists of 15 residues. The CDR3 nucleotides are TGTGCCAGCACCGATGCAGGGGGCGAAGATGAAAAACTGTTTTTT. Translating it yields CASTDAGGEDEKLFF.

The table lists this clone with a count of one. This chain uses TRBV10-1 with TRBJ1-2, with a weak D call TRBD1 (6 bases). Germline assignment: CDR1 WNHNN and CDR2 SYGVQD (reference sequence). This CDR3 region has 16 residues. The V end lost 0 bases, the J end lost 7 bases, and 18 bases lay between the germline ends. CDR3 coding DNA: TGCGCCAGCAGTGAGTCACAAACAGGGATTCCCGGTGGCTACACCTTC. The encoded protein is CASSESQTGIPGGYTF.

The V gene is TRBV3-1 (or the pseudogene TRBV3-2), the J gene TRBJ1-5; D is perhaps TRBD1 (6 bases). The CDR3 is 14 residues long. V was clipped by 2 bases and J by 4 bases, with 9 bases between them. Germline V lookup: CDR1 LGHDT, CDR2 YNNKEL (reference sequence). Written as DNA, the CDR3 is TGTGCCAGCAGCCAATCAGACAGGAATCAGCCCCAGCATTTT. This encodes CASSQSDRNQPQHF.

The chain joins TRBV7-8 to TRBJ2-2, with D perhaps matching TRBD1 (6 bases). Looked up from germline, CDR1 is SGHVS and CDR2 is FQNEAQ. Trimming removed 2 bases from V and 6 bases from J, with 10 bases in between. The CDR3 loop spans 14 amino acids. The CDR3 region has the DNA TGTGCCAGCAGCTTATTGGCAGGGGCCGGGGAGCTGTTTTTT. The encoded protein is CASSLLAGAGELFF.

The sample holds one count of this clone. The chain uses TRBV25-1 and TRBJ2-7; the match to TRBD1 covers 11 bases. The CDR3 runs 15 residues. CDR1 and CDR2 from the germline V gene are MGHDK and SYGVNS. Germline trimming cut 5 bases from V and 2 bases from J; bases unmatched to any gene: 5. The CDR3 protein is CASSTGQGEAYEQYF. The CDR3 DNA reads as TGTGCCAGCAGTACGGGACAGGGGGAGGCCTACGAGCAGTACTTC.

The chain links TRBV28 to TRBJ2-1; 14 bases map to TRBD2. The length of the CDR3 is 16 residues. The germline gives CDR1 MDHEN, CDR2 SYDVKM. The V and J ends lost 7 bases and 8 bases, in that order; junction bases with no gene match: 10. The CDR3 loop reads CASKVPGLAGDDEQFF. As DNA, the CDR3 is TGTGCCAGCAAAGTACCGGGACTAGCGGGAGACGATGAGCAGTTCTTC.

The chain is built from TRBV4-1 and TRBJ1-4; TRBD1 is a possible D gene (5 bases). Germline CDR1 and CDR2: MGHRA and YSYEKL. CDR3 size: 15 residues. Trimming left V 1 base short and J 2 bases short, with 8 bases between. This chain's CDR3 is CASSQGRGTNEKLFF. For the CDR3, the DNA is TGCGCCAGCAGCCAAGGGAGGGGCACTAATGAAAAACTGTTTTTT.

The chain joins TRBV19 to TRBJ2-6; 8 bases are a match to TRBD2. Germline CDR1 and CDR2: LNHDA and SQIVND (reference sequence). The V and J ends lost 5 bases and 0 bases, in that order; junction bases with no gene match: 6. The CDR3 loop spans 17 amino acids. CDR3 region: CASSPGGGISGANVLTF. CDR3 coding DNA: TGTGCCAGTAGTCCCGGGGGGGGCATCTCTGGGGCCAACGTCCTGACTTTC.

The gene calls are TRBV5-1 and TRBJ2-7; the D gene is possibly TRBD1 (5 bases). V was pared by 4 bases and J by 0 bases, with 20 bases between. CDR1 and CDR2 (germline): SGHRS, YFSETQ. The CDR3 extends over 17 amino acids. CDR3 amino acids: CASSPLSSRASSYEQYF. Here the CDR3 DNA reads TGCGCCAGCAGCCCCCTCTCCTCCAGGGCGTCCTCCTACGAGCAGTACTTC.

The J gene is TRBJ1-6, the V gene TRBV27, with D uncertain. Germline CDR1 is MNHEY and CDR2 is SMNVEV (reference sequence). Trimming stripped 3 bases from V and 5 bases from J, with 8 bases between. The CDR3 is 14 amino acids. The CDR3 region is CASSFNHHNSPLHF. The CDR3 bases are TGTGCCAGCAGTTTCAATCATCATAATTCACCCCTCCACTTT.

The rearrangement joins TRBV20-1 to TRBJ2-7, with TRBD2 matching 9 bases. Germline V CDR1 and CDR2: DFQATT, SNEGSKA (reference sequence). After removal of 3 bases from V and 6 bases from J, the junction contained 12 bases not matched to a gene. CDR3 length: 15 residues. CDR3 amino acids: CSASSRTSVRREQYF. Here the CDR3 DNA reads TGCAGTGCTAGTAGCCGGACTAGCGTTCGACGCGAGCAGTACTTC.